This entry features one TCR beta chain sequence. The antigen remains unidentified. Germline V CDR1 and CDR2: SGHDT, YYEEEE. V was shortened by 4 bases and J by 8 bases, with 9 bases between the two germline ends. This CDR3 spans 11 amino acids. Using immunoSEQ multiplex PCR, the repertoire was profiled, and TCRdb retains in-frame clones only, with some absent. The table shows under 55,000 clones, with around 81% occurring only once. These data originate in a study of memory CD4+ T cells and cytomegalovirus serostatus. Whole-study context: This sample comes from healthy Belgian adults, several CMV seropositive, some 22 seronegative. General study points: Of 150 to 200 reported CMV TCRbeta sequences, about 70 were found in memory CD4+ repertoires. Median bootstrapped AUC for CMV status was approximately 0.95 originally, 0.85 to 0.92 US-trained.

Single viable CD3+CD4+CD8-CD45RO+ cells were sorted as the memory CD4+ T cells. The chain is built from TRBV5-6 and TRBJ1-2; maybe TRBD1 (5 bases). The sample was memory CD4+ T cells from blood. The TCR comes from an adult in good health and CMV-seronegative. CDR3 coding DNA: TGTGCCAGCAGCGCCCAGGGAGGCTACACCTTC. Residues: CASSAQGGYTF.